This T cell receptor beta chain came from a study of blood T cell repertoires in COVID-19. Study in general: Acute and convalescent COVID-19 specimens originated in the United States, Italy and Spain. T cells, B-cell-depleted T cells, or PBMCs provided the cDNA or gDNA that served as material.

The CDR3 covers 12 residues. Study processing details: Reference gene primer amplification in the assay estimated nucleated cell counts. Clones were read by immunoSEQ multiplex PCR, and TCRdb kept only the in-frame ones, dropping some. The V and J calls and clone size are taken from that table; D and trimming were inferred from the DNA. This sample has about 670,000 clones, with over 80% found just once. The sample consisted of peripheral blood. This clonotype originated in a woman younger than 35 with acute or convalescent COVID-19. The genes are TRBV21-1 and TRBJ2-3; no check of the table's D call, TRBD2, against the DNA was made. TRBV21-1 is a recognized pseudogene. Here the CDR3 DNA reads TGTGCCAGCAGCAACCCGGGACTCACGCAGTATTTT. It specifies CASSNPGLTQYF.